The T cell receptor beta chain under discussion was sequenced for a study of regulatory T cells in long-lasting Graves disease. CDR1 SGHTA and CDR2 FQGNSA come from the germline V gene. Trimming removed 5 bases from V and 1 base from J, with 12 bases in between. The CDR3 is made up of 15 amino acids. This clonotype was seen only a few times. Investigators prepared the TCR beta libraries by applying iRepertoire HTBI primers and Arm-PCR of CDR3 regions. TCRdb processed the multiplex PCR reads anew with MiXCR; each CDR3 protein has one entry. The sample consists of roughly 320,000 distinct CDR3 sequences, over 15% of them appearing once. Time point: newly diagnosed GD, antithyroid drugs for less than 3 months. The TCR library used RNA extracted from PBMCs. This same sample was also part of a study on T cells in Graves' hyperthyroidism and ophthalmopathy.

This chain links TRBV7-2 with TRBJ2-4; D not certain. The sample in question was peripheral blood mononuclear cells (PBMCs), obtained at new diagnosis, from a patient treated with antithyroid drugs. The TCR sequence derives from a man between 35 and 55 years old with Graves disease. Written as DNA, the CDR3 is TGTGCCAGCAGCCCGCAGTACGACGCCAAAAACATTCAGTACTTC. This encodes CASSPQYDAKNIQYF.